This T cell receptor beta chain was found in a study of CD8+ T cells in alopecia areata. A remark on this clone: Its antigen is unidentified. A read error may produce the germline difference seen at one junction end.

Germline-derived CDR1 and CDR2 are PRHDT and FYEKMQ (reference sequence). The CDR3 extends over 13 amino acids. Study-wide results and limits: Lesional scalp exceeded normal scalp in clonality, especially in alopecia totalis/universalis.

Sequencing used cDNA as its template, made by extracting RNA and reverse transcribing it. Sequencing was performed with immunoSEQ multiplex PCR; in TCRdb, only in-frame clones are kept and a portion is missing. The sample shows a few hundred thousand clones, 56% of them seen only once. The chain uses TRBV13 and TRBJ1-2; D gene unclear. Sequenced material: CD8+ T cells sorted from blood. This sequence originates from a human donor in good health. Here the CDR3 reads CASSPRSKYGYTF. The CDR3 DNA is TGTGCCAGCAGCCCACGCTCTAAGTATGGCTACACCTTC.